Listed below are T cell receptor beta chains from one sample, sequenced in a study of somatic mutations in cytotoxic T cells in rheumatoid arthritis. TCRdb's table, derived via immunoSEQ multiplex PCR, lists solely in-frame clones and lacks some. The repertoire consists of approximately 15,000 clones, with 65% to 80% occurring once and the leading ten covering 11% to 15%. Sequenced material: CD8+ T cells sorted from blood. Source of these receptors: an adult with rheumatoid arthritis. The CDR3 runs from the conserved cysteine through the conserved F or W.

j_call | v_call | cdr3_aa
TRBJ2-3 | TRBV2 | CASSGPGGGPGTDTQYF
TRBJ1-3 | TRBV5-5 | CASSLGLPGLLGNTIYF
TRBJ2-5 | TRBV11-3 | CASSQRGGDTQETQYF
TRBJ2-3 | TRBV6-4 | CASSDGTGDTDTQYF
TRBJ2-5 | TRBV4-1 | CASSLPRDRDQETQYF
TRBJ2-1 | TRBV10-1 | CASSVNGLAGGNEQFF
TRBJ2-7 | TRBV7-9 | CASSFSIYEQYF
TRBJ2-3 | TRBV5-5 | CASSLDWDRGADTQYF
TRBJ1-5 | TRBV9 | CASSVGKGQGTDGNQPQHF
TRBJ2-5 | TRBV10-2 | CASRVDSQETQYF
TRBJ2-1 | TRBV15 | CATSDSGRLHYNEQFF
TRBJ2-1 | TRBV5-1 | CASSFNRGSYNEQFF
TRBJ1-5 | TRBV5-5 | CASSLVGGDSNQPQHF
TRBJ2-3 | TRBV6-4 | CASSDGEISGGPDTQYF
TRBJ2-1 | TRBV4-1 | CASMGWNEQFF
TRBJ2-5 | TRBV19 | CASSKDREGLETQYF
TRBJ2-2 | TRBV27 | CASSSDRYTGELFF
TRBJ2-7 | TRBV7-9 | CASSSGQVWFHEQYF
TRBJ2-2 | TRBV6-4 | CASSDSSSGRSNTGELFF
TRBJ1-2 | TRBV5-6 | CASSLFSLIANYGYTF
TRBJ1-3 | TRBV7-9 | CASSLEGGSSGNTIYF
TRBJ2-2 | TRBV30 | CAWSLGGGELFF
TRBJ2-7 | TRBV30 | CAWSVQASRYYEQYF
TRBJ2-2 | TRBV2 | CASLGLAGQGELFF
TRBJ1-2 | TRBV10-3 | CATLEDGYTF
TRBJ1-1 | TRBV7-8 | CASSSRAMNTEAFF
TRBJ2-2 | TRBV15 | CATSREGLEGNTGELFF
TRBJ2-7 | TRBV11-2 | CASSPRDGSYEQYF
TRBJ2-1 | TRBV6-5 | CASHGTSNEQFF
TRBJ2-7 | TRBV5-5 | CASNPTGAALEQYF
TRBJ1-2 | TRBV6-4 | CACVTGVSYGYTF
TRBJ1-1 | TRBV19 | CASSAATGWDTEAFF
TRBJ2-7 | TRBV7-9 | CASSPTAPSGSYEQYF
TRBJ1-6 | TRBV6-1 | CASSERYRIDSPLHF
TRBJ2-1 | TRBV5-4 | CASSLAVASGSLNNEQFF
TRBJ2-7 | TRBV27 | CASSLYLGAFSYEQYF
TRBJ2-1 | TRBV10-3 | CAISESRSGRAYNEQFF
TRBJ2-7 | TRBV18 | CASSPPGGGIDEQYF
TRBJ2-3 | TRBV5-6 | CASSGEDRGRMTDTQYF
TRBJ2-3 | TRBV6-6 | CASSPQGGGTDTQYF
TRBJ2-2 | TRBV29-1 | CSVEGLISGMHTGELFF
TRBJ1-5 | TRBV27 | CASSPHRPDQPQHF
TRBJ2-7 | TRBV6-1 | CASRAGQWSSYEQYF
TRBJ2-7 | TRBV6-5 | CASSPGGGGYEQYF
TRBJ1-2 | TRBV5-6 | CASSLLYRGVWDGYTF
TRBJ2-3 | TRBV5-5 | CASSLEDLAGLSTDTQYF
TRBJ2-5 | TRBV7-9 | CASSARDIEQETQYF
TRBJ1-2 | TRBV5-1 | CASSVTGTGGYGYTF
TRBJ2-2 | TRBV19 | CASSTIILAVNTGELFF
TRBJ2-7 | TRBV18 | CASSDTYEQYF
TRBJ1-5 | TRBV7-9 | CASSLWGQPQHF
TRBJ2-1 | TRBV27 | CASSWVHSTSGYNEQFF